The clone carrying this T cell receptor beta chain was seen only a few times. The data were obtained in a study of early T cells in non-severe SARS-CoV-2 infection. Looking at the study overall: Investigators sequenced bulk RNA drawn from unsorted whole blood, and chains remained unpaired.

The TCR library protocol was used to attach unique molecular identifiers. These identifiers were attached to individual cDNA molecules. TCRdb passed the 5' RACE reads through MiXCR, listing each CDR3 protein once. The sample lists 85,000 to 90,000 distinct CDR3 sequences, over 12% occurring once. The V end was cut by 10 bases, the J end by 5 bases, with 6 bases between. CDR3 length: 10 residues. Looked up from germline, CDR1 is LNHDA and CDR2 is SQIVND (reference sequence). The sample consisted of whole blood. The origin of this receptor is an adult who was a healthcare worker with PCR-confirmed SARS-CoV-2 infection or an uninfected control (not recorded which). The J gene is TRBJ2-1, the V gene TRBV19; no clear D gene. CDR3 loop: CATRDNEQFF. The CDR3, as DNA: TGTGCCACTCGGGACAATGAGCAGTTCTTC.